These T cell receptor beta chains were read from a single sample in a study of blood T cell repertoires in COVID-19. Repertoires were generated with immunoSEQ multiplex PCR, while TCRdb's copy carries only in-frame clones and drops some. The sample contains roughly 120,000 clones, 70% to 85% of which appear only once. Sequenced sample: peripheral blood. Source of these receptors: a man aged 45-60 years with acute or convalescent COVID-19. CDR3s include the opening cysteine and the closing phenylalanine or tryptophan.

v_call | cdr3_aa
TRBV5-1 | CASRSGTDSNQPQHF
TRBV5-4 | CASSLAAGASGNTIYF
TRBV7-6 | CASGTWTSGGLNNEQFF
TRBV5-1 | CASSLYHSQETQYF
TRBV10-1 | CASSAYGERGGRGTQYF
TRBV24-1 | CATSEKDRGPISGNQPQHF
TRBV3-1/TRBV3-2 | CASSQAGQETQYF
TRBV28 | CASRQGRGPQHF
TRBV6-5 | CASSIKTGNTEAFF
TRBV19 | CASSPGYSFSGNTIYF
TRBV11-3 | CASSSSLSRGTGELFF
TRBV13 | CASSPGLAGGRSYNEQFF
TRBV11-1 | CASRARDKAKNIQYF
TRBV19 | CASSFRTSGREEQFF
TRBV5-1 | CASSSTGFEQYF
TRBV27 | CASSHRAAGNTIYF
TRBV6-5 | CASIPGQGGQPQHF
TRBV3-1/TRBV3-2 | CASSQDRYQAFF
TRBV7-3 | CASSSQGARDTQYF
TRBV7-3 | CASSSGLGNTGELFF
TRBV24-1 | CATSDLLGGSDTQYF
TRBV28 | CASNLQTGGAYEQYF
TRBV19 | CASNLLQGGSTEAFF
TRBV7-9 | CASSLTQGNTEAFF
TRBV29-1 | CSVEVAVGPSLIREQYF
TRBV19 | CASSPGGGVEAFF
TRBV27 | CASSLTGTGGYSPLHF
TRBV5-1 | CASSLDSPGMGQPQHF
TRBV28 | CASRPGYNYGYTF